The 20 T cell receptor beta chains presented below share a single source sample, sequenced in a study of immune heterogeneity within non-small cell lung tumors. Bulk tumor genomic DNA constituted the template, at around 610 ng per sample. During surgery, several far-apart biopsies were obtained from every primary tumor. Surgery that was curative in intent was performed on patients with untreated, newly diagnosed non-small cell lung cancer. Multiplex PCR amplified TCR beta CDR3 with 32 V and 13 J primers. TCRdb reprocessed the multiplex PCR reads via MiXCR and lists one record per CDR3 protein. Among 8,500 to 13,000 distinct CDR3 sequences listed, 25% to 30% were seen once. Sequencing used lung tumor tissue. The source of these receptors is a woman aged 55-70 years with non-small cell lung cancer.

This clonotype has a handful of counts. One base away lies a much larger clone, so this may be a sequencing read error. The chain has TRBV28 and TRBJ2-7, with D maybe TRBD1 (6 bases). CDR1 and CDR2 (germline): MDHEN, SYDVKM. The CDR3 length is 13 residues. The CDR3 protein is CACSFTGLYEQYF. The CDR3, as DNA: TGTGCCTGCAGTTTTACAGGGTTGTACGAGCAGTACTTC.

This clonotype was seen a handful of times. V gene TRBV2 combines with J gene TRBJ2-1, with 8 bases identical to TRBD2. CDR1 is SNHLY, CDR2 FYNNEI, per germline. This CDR3 contains 16 residues. V was pared by 1 base and J by 8 bases, with 10 bases of the junction left unmatched. The CDR3 reads CASSEDYGRAGDEQFF. Written as DNA, the CDR3 is TGTGCCAGCAGTGAAGACTACGGGAGGGCCGGTGATGAGCAGTTCTTC. Full variable domain (missing parts from reference TRBV2 and TRBJ2-1): EPEVTQTPSHQVTQMGQEVILRCVPISNHLYFYWYRQILGQKVEFLVSFYNNEISEKSEIFDDQFSVERPDGSNFTLKIRSTKLEDSAMYFCASSEDYGRAGDEQFFGPGTRLTVL.

By sample fraction, this clonotype is medium-sized. The chain carries TRBV30 and TRBJ1-3; D unresolved. Per germline, CDR1 GTSNPN and CDR2 SVGIG (reference sequence). The V and J ends lost 4 bases and 1 base respectively, with 5 bases between them. This CDR3 spans 12 amino acids. The CDR3 loop is CAWKRSGNTIYF. CDR3 DNA: TGTGCCTGGAAAAGATCTGGAAACACCATATATTTT.

This clonotype qualifies as medium-sized. The chain combines TRBV11-2 with TRBJ2-3, with D possibly called TRBD1 or TRBD2 (5 bases each). Between the trimmed V and J ends, which lost 1 base and 0 bases, there was a span of 8 bases. The CDR3 spans 15 residues. The germline V gene encodes CDR1 SGHAT and CDR2 FQNNGV. The DNA of the CDR3 is TGTGCCAGCAGCTTAGCCGGGACCAGCACAGATACGCAGTATTTT. Translating gives CASSLAGTSTDTQYF.

This clonotype is medium-sized by share. The J gene is TRBJ2-7, the V gene TRBV5-1, with 16 positions matching TRBD2. J was trimmed by 6 bases and V by 4 bases; bases with no gene match: 10. This CDR3 contains 17 residues. CDR1 is SGHRS and CDR2 is YFSETQ in the germline V gene. The CDR3 protein is CASSPGLAGGSFGEQYF. The DNA of the CDR3 is TGCGCCAGCAGCCCGGGACTAGCGGGAGGGTCGTTCGGCGAGCAGTACTTC.

The sample holds a few counts of this clonotype. The chain employs TRBV11-2 and TRBJ2-5; no clear D gene. The germline V and J ends were trimmed by 3 bases and 5 bases, with 4 bases remaining between them. Germline loops: CDR1 SGHAT, CDR2 FQNNGV. The CDR3 length is 11 residues. This chain's CDR3 is CASSLGETQYF. The DNA for the CDR3 is TGTGCCAGCAGCTTGGGCGAGACCCAGTACTTC.

In its sample, this clonotype was seen many times. The chain joins TRBV5-1 to TRBJ1-2; no reliable D call. V was trimmed by 5 bases and J by 7 bases, leaving 18 bases between them. The CDR3 spans 14 residues. The germline V gene encodes CDR1 SGHRS and CDR2 YFSETQ. DNA of the CDR3: TGCGCCAGCAGAGGAGAGGGAAGCTTGGGTGGCTACACCTTC. This encodes CASRGEGSLGGYTF.

This clonotype was seen ten or more times. The chain couples TRBV13 to TRBJ2-7, with 14 positions matching TRBD2. Germline CDR1 PRHDT, CDR2 FYEKMQ (reference sequence). The CDR3 has 16 residues. J gave up 2 bases and V 4 bases, and 4 bases lay outside the gene matches. CDR3 sequence reads: CASSSGLAGGAYEQYF. In DNA, the CDR3 is TGTGCCAGCAGCTCAGGACTAGCGGGAGGAGCCTACGAGCAGTACTTC. The full variable domain, rest sourced from reference TRBV13 and TRBJ2-7, is AAGVIQSPRHLIKEKRETATLKCYPIPRHDTVYWYQQGPGQDPQFLISFYEKMQSDKGSIPDRFSAQQFSDYHSELNMSSLELGDSALYFCASSSGLAGGAYEQYFGPGTRLTVT.

The rearrangement links TRBV20-1 to TRBJ2-7, with a weak D call TRBD2 (6 bases). CDR1 is DFQATT, CDR2 SNEGSKA, per germline (reference sequence). The CDR3 covers 14 residues. V was trimmed by 3 bases and J by 2 bases, leaving 14 bases between them. The chain's CDR3 is CSASSGEGTYEQYF. The CDR3, as DNA: TGCAGTGCTAGTTCGGGAGAAGGCACCTACGAGCAGTACTTC.

This clonotype was seen a handful of times. The V call is TRBV4-1, the J call TRBJ2-1, with 9 bases aligning to TRBD1. The ends lost 1 base at V and 2 bases at J; junction bases unmatched: 3. Germline V CDR1 and CDR2: MGHRA, YSYEKL. The CDR3 is 16 amino acids. CDR3 amino acids: CASSQAGQGPYNEQFF. CDR3 DNA sequence: TGCGCCAGCAGCCAAGCGGGACAGGGACCCTACAATGAGCAGTTCTTC.

Many counts were recorded for this clonotype. The rearrangement uses TRBV6-1 and TRBJ2-1; TRBD2 matches 9 bases. Losses at the gene ends were 5 bases for V and 6 bases for J; bases not matched to a gene: 8. The CDR3 has 15 amino acids. Looked up from germline, CDR1 is MNHNS and CDR2 is SASEGT. This CDR3 is CASSYSGSPSNEQFF. In DNA, the CDR3 is TGTGCCAGCAGTTATAGCGGGAGCCCCTCCAATGAGCAGTTCTTC.

In its sample, this clonotype is medium-sized (0.01 to 0.1%). The CDR3 bases are TGTGCCAGCAGTTTCCGCTCTGGAAACACCATATATTTT. The encoded protein is CASSFRSGNTIYF. The chain couples TRBV27 to TRBJ1-3; D is ambiguous. CDR3 size: 13 residues. V shed 3 bases and J shed 0 bases, with 3 bases lying between them. Germline V gene sequence: CDR1 MNHEY, CDR2 SMNVEV (reference sequence).

This clonotype appeared a few times. The genes are TRBV7-8 and TRBJ2-1, with 8 nucleotides matching TRBD1. V shed 5 bases and J 0 bases; nucleotides not matched to a gene: 3. Germline V gene sequence: CDR1 SGHVS, CDR2 FQNEAQ. This CDR3 comprises 15 residues. In nucleotides, the CDR3 is TGTGCCAGCAGCGTAGACAGGGGCTCCTACAATGAGCAGTTCTTC. Amino acid sequence: CASSVDRGSYNEQFF.

This clonotype is medium-sized by share. The rearrangement links TRBV6-2 or TRBV6-3 to TRBJ2-7; TRBD1 matches 12 bases. Trimming cost V 7 bases and J 5 bases; bases outside gene matches: 6. From germline, CDR1 is MNHEY and CDR2 SVGEGT. The CDR3 runs to 14 residues. The CDR3 DNA reads as TGTGCCAGCAATACCGGGACAGGGGGCCACGAGCAGTACTTC. This sequence encodes CASNTGTGGHEQYF.

The V gene is TRBV9, the J gene TRBJ2-1; 9 bases match TRBD2. V shed 0 bases and J 2 bases; nucleotides not matched to a gene: 3. This CDR3 is built from 16 residues. Germline V lookup: CDR1 SGDLS, CDR2 YYNGEE. The CDR3 loop reads CASSVEAGGTYNEQFF. CDR3 coding DNA: TGTGCCAGCAGCGTAGAGGCGGGAGGGACCTACAATGAGCAGTTCTTC. Complete variable domain (other parts from reference TRBV9 and TRBJ2-1): DSGVTQTPKHLITATGQRVTLRCSPRSGDLSVYWYQQSLDQGLQFLIQYYNGEERAKGNILERFSAQQFPDLHSELNLSSLELGDSALYFCASSVEAGGTYNEQFFGPGTRLTVL.

The chain couples TRBV20-1 to TRBJ1-1; TRBD1 aligns across 9 bases. CDR1 is DFQATT, CDR2 SNEGSKA, per germline (reference sequence). With 3 bases clipped from V and 5 bases from J, the junction kept 4 bases outside the gene matches. The CDR3 contains 13 residues. DNA for the CDR3: TGCAGTGCTAGGACAGGGGGAAGGACTGAAGCTTTCTTT. It specifies CSARTGGRTEAFF.

This clonotype is labeled medium-sized. V and J are TRBV10-2 and TRBJ2-7; weak D call: TRBD1 (6 bases). Trimming took 7 bases from V and 3 from J, leaving 10 bases between them. The CDR3 loop spans 12 amino acids. Germline CDR1 WSHSY, CDR2 SAAADI. CDR3 DNA sequence: TGCGCCAGCATCGGGACAAACTACGAGCAGTACTTC. This codes for CASIGTNYEQYF.

V is TRBV7-2 and J is TRBJ2-3; D unresolved. The V and J ends lost 0 bases and 5 bases respectively, with 12 bases between them. Germline CDR1 reads SGHTA; CDR2 reads FQGNSA. The CDR3 has 15 amino acids. CDR3 amino acids: CASSLAPLPRDTQYF. The DNA for the CDR3 is TGTGCCAGCAGCTTAGCACCTTTACCCAGAGATACGCAGTATTTT.

This clonotype is classed as medium-sized. The chain recombines TRBV6-1 with TRBJ1-1; D remains ambiguous. Germline V gene lookup returns CDR1 MNHNS and CDR2 SASEGT. Trimming stripped 6 bases from V and 5 bases from J, with 13 bases between. The CDR3 has 13 amino acids. CDR3 in amino acids: CASSHDLRTEAFF. CDR3 DNA sequence: TGTGCCAGCAGCCATGACTTGAGGACTGAAGCTTTCTTT.

The rearrangement joins TRBV28 to TRBJ1-2, with 9 bases aligning to TRBD1. CDR3 size: 13 residues. The germline CDR1 and CDR2 sequences are MDHEN and SYDVKM. Trimming removed 5 bases from V and 12 bases from J; junction bases left unmatched: 10. CDR3 residues: CASSPGQGSGHTF. The CDR3 bases are TGTGCCAGCAGTCCGGGACAGGGCAGCGGCCACACCTTC.